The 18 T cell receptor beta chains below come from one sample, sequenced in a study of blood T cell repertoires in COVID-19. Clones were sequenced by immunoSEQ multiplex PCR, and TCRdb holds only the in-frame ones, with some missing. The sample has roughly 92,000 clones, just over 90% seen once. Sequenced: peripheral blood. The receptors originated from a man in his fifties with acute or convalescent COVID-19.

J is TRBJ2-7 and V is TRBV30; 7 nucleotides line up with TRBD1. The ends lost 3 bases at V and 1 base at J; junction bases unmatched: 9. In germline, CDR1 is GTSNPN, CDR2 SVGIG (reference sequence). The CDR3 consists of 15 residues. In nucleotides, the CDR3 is TGTGCCTGGAGCTCCGGGACAGAACTTTCCTACGAGCAGTACTTC. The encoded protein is CAWSSGTELSYEQYF.

The CDR3 nucleotides are TGTGCCAGCAGTTACTCGAAAGGGGGCACTGAAGCTTTCTTT. Amino acids: CASSYSKGGTEAFF. This chain links TRBV6-6 with TRBJ1-1; D may be TRBD1 (6 bases). V was trimmed by 0 bases and J by 4 bases, leaving 9 bases between them. Germline V gene sequence: CDR1 MNHNY, CDR2 SVGAGI (reference sequence). The CDR3 covers 14 residues.

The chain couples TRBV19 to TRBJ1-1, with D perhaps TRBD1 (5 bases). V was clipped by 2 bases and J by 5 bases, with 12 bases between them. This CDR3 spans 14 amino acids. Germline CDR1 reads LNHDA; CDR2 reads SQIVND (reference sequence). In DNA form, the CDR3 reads TGTGCCAGTAGTATAAGGGGAGGAGGGACTGAAGCTTTCTTT. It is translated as CASSIRGGGTEAFF.

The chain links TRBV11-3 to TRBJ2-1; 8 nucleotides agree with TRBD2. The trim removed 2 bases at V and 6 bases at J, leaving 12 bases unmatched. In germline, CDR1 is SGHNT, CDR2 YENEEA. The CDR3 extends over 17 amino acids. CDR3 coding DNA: TGTGCCAGCAGCTTATTCAGCGGGAGAGGGGAGGGCAATGAGCAGTTCTTC. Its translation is CASSLFSGRGEGNEQFF.

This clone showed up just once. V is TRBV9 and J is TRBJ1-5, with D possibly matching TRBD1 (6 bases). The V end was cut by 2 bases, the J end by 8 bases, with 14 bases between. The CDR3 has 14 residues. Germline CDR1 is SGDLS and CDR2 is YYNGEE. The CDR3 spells CASSVEGGIEPQHF. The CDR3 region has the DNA TGTGCCAGCAGCGTCGAGGGGGGGATCGAGCCCCAGCATTTT.

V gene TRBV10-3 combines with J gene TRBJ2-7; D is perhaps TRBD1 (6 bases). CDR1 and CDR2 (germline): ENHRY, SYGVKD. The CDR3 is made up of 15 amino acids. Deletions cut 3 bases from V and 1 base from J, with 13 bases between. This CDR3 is CAISDFGQSSYEQYF. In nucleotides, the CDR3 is TGTGCCATCAGTGATTTCGGACAGTCTTCCTACGAGCAGTACTTC.

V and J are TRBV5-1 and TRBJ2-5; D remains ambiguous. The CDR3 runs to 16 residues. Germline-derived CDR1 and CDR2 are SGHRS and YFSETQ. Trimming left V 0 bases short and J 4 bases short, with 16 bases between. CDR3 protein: CASSLDSAATGETQYF. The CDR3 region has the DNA TGCGCCAGCAGCTTGGACTCTGCGGCAACGGGAGAGACCCAGTACTTC.

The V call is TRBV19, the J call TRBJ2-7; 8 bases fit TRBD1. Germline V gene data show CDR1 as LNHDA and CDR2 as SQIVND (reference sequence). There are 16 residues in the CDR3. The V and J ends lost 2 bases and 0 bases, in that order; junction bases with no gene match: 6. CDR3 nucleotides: TGTGCCAGTAGTATATCAGGGGGCAGGAGCTCCTACGAGCAGTACTTC. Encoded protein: CASSISGGRSSYEQYF.

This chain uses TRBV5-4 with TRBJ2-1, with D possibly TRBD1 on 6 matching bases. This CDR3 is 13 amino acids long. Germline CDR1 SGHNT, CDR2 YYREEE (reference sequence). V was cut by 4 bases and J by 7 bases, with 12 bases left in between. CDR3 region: CASSHTRGNEQFF. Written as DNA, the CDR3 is TGTGCCAGCAGCCATACCAGGGGAAATGAGCAGTTCTTC.

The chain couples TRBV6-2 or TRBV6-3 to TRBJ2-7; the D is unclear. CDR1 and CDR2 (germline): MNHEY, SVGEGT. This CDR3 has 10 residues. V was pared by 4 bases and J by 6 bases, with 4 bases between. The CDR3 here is CASSSGEQYF. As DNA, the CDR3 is TGTGCCAGCAGTTCCGGCGAGCAGTACTTC.

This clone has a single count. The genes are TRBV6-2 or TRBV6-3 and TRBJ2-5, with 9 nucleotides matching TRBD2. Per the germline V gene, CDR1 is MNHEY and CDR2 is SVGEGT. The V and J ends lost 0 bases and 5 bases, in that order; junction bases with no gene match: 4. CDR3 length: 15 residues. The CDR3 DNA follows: TGTGCCAGCAGTTACTCGGCGGGAGGGGTGGAGACCCAGTACTTC. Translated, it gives CASSYSAGGVETQYF.

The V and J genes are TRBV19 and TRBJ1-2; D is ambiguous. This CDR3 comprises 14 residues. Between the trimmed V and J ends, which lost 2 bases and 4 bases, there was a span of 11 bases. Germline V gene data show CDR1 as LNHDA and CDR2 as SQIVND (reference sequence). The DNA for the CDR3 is TGTGCCAGTAGTATAAGAAGCCTCTCCTATGGCTACACCTTC. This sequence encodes CASSIRSLSYGYTF. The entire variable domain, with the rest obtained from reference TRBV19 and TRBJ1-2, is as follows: DGGITQSPKYLFRKEGQNVTLSCEQNLNHDAMYWYRQDPGQGLRLIYYSQIVNDFQKGDIAEGYSVSREKKESFPLTVTSAQKNPTAFYLCASSIRSLSYGYTFGSGTRLTVV.

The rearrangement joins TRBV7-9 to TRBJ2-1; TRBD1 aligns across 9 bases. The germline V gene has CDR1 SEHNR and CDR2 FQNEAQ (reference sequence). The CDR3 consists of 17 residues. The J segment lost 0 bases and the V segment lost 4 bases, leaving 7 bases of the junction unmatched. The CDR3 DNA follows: TGTGCCAGCAGCTCTTCCGGGACAGGGAGCTCCTACAATGAGCAGTTCTTC. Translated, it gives CASSSSGTGSSYNEQFF. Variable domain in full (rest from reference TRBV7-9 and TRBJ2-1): DTGVSQNPRHKITKRGQNVTFRCDPISEHNRLYWYRQTLGQGPEFLTYFQNEAQLEKSRLLSDRFSAERPKGSFSTLEIQRTEQGDSAMYLCASSSSGTGSSYNEQFFGPGTRLTVL.

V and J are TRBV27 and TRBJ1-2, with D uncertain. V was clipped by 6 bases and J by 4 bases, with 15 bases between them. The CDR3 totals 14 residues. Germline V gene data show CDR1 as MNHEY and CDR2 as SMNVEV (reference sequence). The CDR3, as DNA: TGTGCCAGCAGGGGCGAGGGTACCGGCTATGGCTACACCTTC. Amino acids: CASRGEGTGYGYTF.

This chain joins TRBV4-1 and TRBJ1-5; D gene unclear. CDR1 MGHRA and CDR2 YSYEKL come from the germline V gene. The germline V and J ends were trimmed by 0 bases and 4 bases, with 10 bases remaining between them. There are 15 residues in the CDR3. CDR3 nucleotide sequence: TGCGCCAGCAGCCAAGACGGGTCGGGGAATCAGCCCCAGCATTTT. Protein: CASSQDGSGNQPQHF.

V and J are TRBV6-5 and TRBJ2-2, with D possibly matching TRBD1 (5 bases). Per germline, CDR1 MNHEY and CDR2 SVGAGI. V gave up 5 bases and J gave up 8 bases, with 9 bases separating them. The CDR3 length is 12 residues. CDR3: CASSRGWGELFF. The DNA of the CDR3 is TGTGCCAGCAGTAGGGGCTGGGGGGAGCTGTTTTTT.

The CDR3 region is CASSEGEGEKLFF. Here the CDR3 DNA reads TGTGCCAGCAGTGAGGGAGAAGGGGAAAAACTGTTTTTT. V and J are TRBV6-4 and TRBJ1-4; D gene ambiguous. The CDR3 is 13 residues long. The V and J ends lost 3 bases and 8 bases respectively, with 10 bases between them. Germline V lookup: CDR1 MRHNA, CDR2 SNTAGT.

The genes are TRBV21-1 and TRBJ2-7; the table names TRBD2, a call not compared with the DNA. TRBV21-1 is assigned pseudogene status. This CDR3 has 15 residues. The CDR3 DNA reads TGTGCCAGCAGTCGACTAGCGGGCCGCTCCTACGAGCAGTACTTC. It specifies CASSRLAGRSYEQYF.